This TCR beta chain was profiled in a study of beta chain features in type 1 diabetes (dated by TCRdb to between 2017 and 2018). Study-level background: Patients and healthy donors did not differ in mean age, gender distribution, total cell number or subset yield. A total of 85 million to 140 million sorted cells were examined across all samples, and a strong correlation was observed between cell number per subset and RNA yield. In the study, TCRB repertoires of sorted circulating CD4+ T cell subsets from recently diagnosed type 1 diabetes patients were compared with those of matched healthy donors. Regulatory and stem cell-like memory subsets were isolated from only 8 patients and about eight healthy donors, whereas naive and central memory subsets came from all 30 or so donors.

Findings and caveats that apply to the study as a whole: PCR might favor shorter templates, but patient and control samples were amplified and corrected together, so any skew would affect both groups equally. Because cDNA rather than genomic DNA was sequenced, highly expressing activated cells could have been over-represented, although no difference in activation and CD3 levels was found between groups. In all four CD4+ subsets, TCRB CDR3 length was moderately but significantly shorter in type 1 diabetes patients. Naive, central memory and regulatory TCRB repertoires appeared to be more similar among patients than among healthy donors. Fewer insertions and more nucleotide deletions at VDJ recombination sites were observed in patients with type 1 diabetes, implying thymic rearrangement abnormalities. HLA sub-analyses involved small numbers of individuals, so any influence of HLA type on TCRB rearrangement remained unresolved.

Each donor gave one peripheral blood draw, averaging around 0.11 L, which was collected into heparinised tubes. Naive, central memory, regulatory and stem cell-like memory CD4+ T cells were sorted on a BD FACSAria II using a panel including CD45RO, CCR7, CD25, CD127, CD95 and CD27. Every sorted population had a purity above 95%. PBMCs were isolated right away by Lymphoprep density gradient centrifugation and were stained directly, without culture. So that batch effects would be minimized, each experiment stained and sorted samples in pairs, pairing one healthy donor with one patient. The germline V gene sets CDR1 to SGHTA and CDR2 to FQGTGA. Counted from cysteine to phenylalanine, this CDR3 has 17 amino acids. Just the 51-base CDR3 DNA is kept, in frame starting at base 1. Between the V and J ends, shortened by 5 bases and 0 bases respectively, the junction contains 16 bases. The High Capacity cDNA Reverse Transcription Kit was used to reverse transcribe all of the isolated RNA, meaning that expressed TCRB transcripts were what got sequenced. Naive, central memory and regulatory T cell samples underwent deep immunoSEQ sequencing, averaging around 3.6 million total reads per sample. Sorted cells were lysed in RLT buffer and RNA was extracted with DNase-treated RNeasy Micro or Mini kits, depending on cell number. To prevent cross-contamination, every cell subset was processed on its own, while patient and healthy donor samples were processed together. TCRB sequences were amplified from cDNA with the immunoSEQ multiplex PCR, producing 87-bp fragments spanning the CDR3 region. Sequencing of the amplicons was performed on the Illumina HiSeq platform. On the authors' methods: PCR bias was computationally corrected using synthetic template baselines, reads within Hamming distance 2 were collapsed, and singletons that could not be merged were discarded. Reads were aligned against IMGT so that V, D and J genes, CDR3 length and insertions or deletions at six rearrangement sites could be assigned. Within each subset, clonotype counts were normalized to sorted cell number, after which true diversity and Gini coefficients were computed with the tcR R package. The overlap coefficient, calculated on TCRB nucleotide sequences, was used to measure repertoire sharing. Drawn from immuneACCESS, this table holds only the in-frame rearrangements with V and J called that TCRdb kept. Clones are partly lost; checked studies trace under half to an unresolved V gene and leave the rest unexplained. D and trimming come from the DNA, and the V and J calls and clone size come from that table. The sample table contains around 170,000 clones; only one count was recorded for 9% to 10% of them. 0.7% of the sample is taken by the ten largest.

This clone was seen more than once but under ten times. This receptor's antigen is unknown. No qualities accompany the bases; no much larger clone lies one base away. Sequencing was carried out using central memory CD4+ T cells from blood. The receptor chain draws on TRBV7-3 and TRBJ2-2; the D gene lacks a confident call. The sequence was collected from a woman aged 25 to 45 with type 1 diabetes. DNA sequence: TGTGCCAGCAGCCCCTCGTTGAGTGATACGAACACCGGGGAGCTGTTTTTT. It specifies CASSPSLSDTNTGELFF.